This record covers a single T cell receptor (beta chain). A universal primer site and UMIs were added as TCR cDNA was made by 5'RACE template switching. TCRdb re-called the 5' RACE reads through MiXCR, storing one row per CDR3 protein. Among approximately 150,000 distinct CDR3 sequences listed, approximately 6.2% were seen once. The data were taken from a study of T cells after yellow fever vaccination. At the level of the study: Fractions of low cell number were prepared using SMART-Seq v4 Ultra Low Input.

CDR1 is MGHRA and CDR2 is YSYEKL in the germline V gene. The junction had 22 bases not matched to a gene; V was cut back by 3 bases and J by 5 bases. This CDR3 is 21 amino acids long. The sequence was collected from a man younger than 35 who received the YFV17D yellow fever vaccine. The sample was CD4+ T cells sorted from PBMCs, taken on the day of the first yellow fever vaccination. V gene TRBV4-1 combines with J gene TRBJ2-3; the match to TRBD2 covers 11 bases. Here the CDR3 reads CASSHGPPRSSGGQLGDTQYF. The CDR3 DNA is TGCGCCAGCAGCCACGGACCCCCTCGATCTAGCGGGGGGCAATTGGGAGATACGCAGTATTTT.